These 28 T cell receptor beta chains were all obtained from the same sample, sequenced in a study of vaccination and CD4 T cells after COVID-19. Described treatment: roughly 11-day PBMC culture with coronavirus spike peptide pools or control peptides (ViraFEST assay). These receptors have no known antigen. The Oncomine TCR Beta short-read assay was applied to DNA of cultured CD4+ T cells. TCRdb reanalysed the PCR reads using MiXCR and keeps one entry per CDR3 protein. Found here are around 12,000 distinct CDR3 sequences, 77% of them singletons; the top ten hold around 19%. Sequenced: CD4+ T cells from blood, cultured in vitro. The receptors were sampled from a human donor who had recovered from COVID-19.

CDR3 nucleotide sequence: TGTGCCAGCAGTTATCAGACCAATCAGCCCCAGCATTTT. This sequence encodes CASSYQTNQPQHF. The genes are TRBV6-2 or TRBV6-3 and TRBJ1-5; D remains unclear. Trimming shortened V by 3 bases and J by 3 bases, and 6 bases separated the two germline ends. The CDR3 consists of 13 residues. The germline gives CDR1 MNHEY, CDR2 SVGEGT.

This sequence joins TRBV6-2 or TRBV6-3 and TRBJ1-2; D not certain. Germline loops: CDR1 MNHEY, CDR2 SVGEGT. The CDR3 covers 11 residues. Between the trimmed V and J ends, which lost 6 bases and 1 base, there was a span of 3 bases. The CDR3 bases are TGTGCCAGCAGCGATAACTATGGCTACACCTTC. Translating it yields CASSDNYGYTF.

The rearrangement uses TRBV19 and TRBJ2-2, with D tentatively TRBD1 (6 bases). Trimming took 3 bases from V and 3 from J, leaving 14 bases between them. CDR1 LNHDA and CDR2 SQIVND come from the germline V gene (reference sequence). The CDR3 is 16 amino acids. The CDR3 loop is CASSIERGIYTGELFF. In nucleotides, the CDR3 is TGTGCCAGTAGTATTGAGAGGGGGATCTACACCGGGGAGCTGTTTTTT. Filled out from reference TRBV19 and TRBJ2-2, the complete variable domain reads DGGITQSPKYLFRKEGQNVTLSCEQNLNHDAMYWYRQDPGQGLRLIYYSQIVNDFQKGDIAEGYSVSREKKESFPLTVTSAQKNPTAFYLCASSIERGIYTGELFFGEGSRLTVL.

V is TRBV2 and J is TRBJ2-7, with 7 positions matching TRBD2. With 6 bases clipped from V and 6 bases from J, the junction kept 14 bases outside the gene matches. The CDR3 consists of 15 residues. Per the germline V gene, CDR1 is SNHLY and CDR2 is FYNNEI. The CDR3 DNA follows: TGTGCCAGCAGCGAGATGGGACTAACGGGAGGCGAGCAGTACTTC. This gives the protein CASSEMGLTGGEQYF.

V is TRBV12-3 or TRBV12-4 and J is TRBJ1-5; a weak D match, TRBD1 (5 bases). The CDR3 totals 15 residues. The V end was cut by 6 bases, the J end by 0 bases, with 12 bases between. CDR3: CASRGERGSNQPQHF. CDR3 sequence (DNA): TGTGCCAGCAGAGGGGAAAGGGGTAGCAATCAGCCCCAGCATTTT.

The chain employs TRBV5-6 and TRBJ2-4, with TRBD1 matching over 9 bases. The length of the CDR3 is 13 residues. The germline gives CDR1 SGHDT, CDR2 YYEEEE. The trim removed 3 bases at V and 8 bases at J, leaving 3 bases unmatched. The CDR3 region has the DNA TGTGCCAGCAGCTGGGACAGGGTTGACATTCAGTACTTC. Encoded protein: CASSWDRVDIQYF.

The chain carries TRBV4-3 and TRBJ1-6; a weak D match, TRBD1 (5 bases). V was pared by 0 bases and J by 10 bases, with 19 bases between. In germline, CDR1 is LGHNA, CDR2 YSLEER. The CDR3 is 17 residues long. CDR3 residues: CASSQDQHAGLGSPLHF. DNA of the CDR3: TGCGCCAGCAGCCAAGATCAGCATGCAGGGCTGGGATCACCCCTCCACTTT.

J is TRBJ2-5 and V is TRBV20-1; possibly TRBD1 or TRBD2 for D (5 bases each). This CDR3 contains 15 residues. The V gene's germline CDR1 is DFQATT and CDR2 SNEGSKA (reference sequence). The V gene lost 5 bases and the J gene lost 7 bases, with 23 bases spanning the gap. The DNA of the CDR3 is TGCAGTGCTTTCAGAGTCGGGACGGGACCAGGGACCCAGTACTTC. Protein sequence: CSAFRVGTGPGTQYF.

The rearrangement joins TRBV6-1 to TRBJ2-5, with TRBD2 identical over 9 bases. Germline V gene data show CDR1 as MNHNS and CDR2 as SASEGT. This CDR3 contains 13 residues. V lost 4 bases, J lost 5 bases, and 2 bases stayed unmatched. CDR3 loop: CASSGSGRETQYF. For the CDR3, the DNA is TGTGCCAGCAGTGGGAGCGGGAGGGAGACCCAGTACTTC.

The chain joins TRBV20-1 to TRBJ2-5, with TRBD2 as a possible D gene (5 bases). The CDR3 contains 13 residues. The germline V gene encodes CDR1 DFQATT and CDR2 SNEGSKA (reference sequence). This CDR3 reads CSPLGRSGETQYF. The CDR3 DNA sequence: TGCAGCCCCCTTGGGAGAAGCGGAGAGACCCAGTACTTC.

The gene calls are TRBV4-1 and TRBJ1-1; D ambiguous. This CDR3 is 14 amino acids long. V gave up 3 bases and J gave up 5 bases, with 13 bases separating them. Germline CDR1 is MGHRA and CDR2 is YSYEKL. CDR3 sequence: CASSQANLGTEAFF. The DNA for the CDR3 is TGCGCCAGCAGCCAGGCTAACCTAGGAACTGAAGCTTTCTTT.

This clonotype qualifies as large. This sequence joins TRBV7-3 and TRBJ2-5, with 9 bases fitting TRBD1. The trim removed 5 bases at V and 3 bases at J, leaving 7 bases unmatched. The CDR3 runs to 15 residues. Germline V CDR1 and CDR2: SGHTA, FQGTGA. CDR3 residues: CASSTGTGFEETQYF. In DNA, the CDR3 is TGTGCCAGCAGCACCGGGACAGGGTTTGAAGAGACCCAGTACTTC.

The chain has TRBV27 and TRBJ2-5; D gene ambiguous. The V gene lost 0 bases and the J gene lost 3 bases, with 5 bases spanning the gap. CDR1 MNHEY and CDR2 SMNVEV come from the germline V gene (reference sequence). The CDR3 is 13 residues long. The CDR3 loop is CASSLSRKETQYF. The CDR3 DNA is TGTGCCAGCAGTTTATCCCGGAAAGAGACCCAGTACTTC.

The rearrangement uses TRBV6-1 and TRBJ2-7; TRBD1 matches at 9 bases. V lost 5 bases to trimming and J lost 3 bases; unmatched junction nucleotides: 5. Germline V gene data show CDR1 as MNHNS and CDR2 as SASEGT. This CDR3 contains 14 residues. CDR3 loop: CASSPGTGNYEQYF. The CDR3 DNA sequence: TGTGCCAGCAGTCCCGGGACAGGGAACTACGAGCAGTACTTC.

The CDR3 DNA reads as TGTGCCAGCAGCACCCGACAGGCCCTGAACACTGAAGCTTTCTTT. It is translated as CASSTRQALNTEAFF. The chain uses TRBV7-2 and TRBJ1-1; D is possibly TRBD1 (6 bases). Germline CDR1 SGHTA, CDR2 FQGNSA. Trimming took 5 bases from V and 0 from J, leaving 13 bases between them. This CDR3 spans 15 amino acids.

This clonotype has just a few counts. V is TRBV20-1 and J is TRBJ2-7; D is undetermined. Deletions cut 3 bases from V and 6 bases from J, with 6 bases between. The CDR3 totals 10 residues. The V gene's germline CDR1 is DFQATT and CDR2 SNEGSKA (reference sequence). CDR3 in amino acids: CSASAAEQYF. Written as DNA, the CDR3 is TGCAGTGCTAGTGCTGCCGAGCAGTACTTC.

The chain joins TRBV29-1 to TRBJ2-1; D remains ambiguous. This CDR3 has 13 amino acids. Germline V gene lookup returns CDR1 SQVTM and CDR2 ANQGSEA. V lost 6 bases to trimming and J lost 4 bases, with 13 bases between them. The CDR3 protein is CSVPEPGYNEQFF. For the CDR3, the DNA is TGCAGCGTCCCGGAACCCGGATACAATGAGCAGTTCTTC.

The chain recombines TRBV7-2 with TRBJ2-7; 15 nucleotides align to TRBD2. Germline V lookup: CDR1 SGHTA, CDR2 FQGNSA. Losses at the gene ends were 3 bases for V and 6 bases for J; bases not matched to a gene: 9. The CDR3 spans 17 residues. The CDR3 sequence: CASSLSGLAGGDSEQYF. CDR3 nucleotides: TGTGCCAGCAGCTTGTCGGGACTAGCGGGAGGTGACTCCGAGCAGTACTTC.

The chain combines TRBV20-1 with TRBJ2-4; D ambiguous. The V gene lost 6 bases and the J gene lost 0 bases, with 15 bases spanning the gap. The CDR3 covers 15 residues. Germline values: CDR1 DFQATT, CDR2 SNEGSKA (reference sequence). The CDR3 is CSATHGFVAKNIQYF. The CDR3 bases are TGCAGTGCCACCCATGGGTTTGTAGCCAAAAACATTCAGTACTTC.

In this sample, this clonotype turned up a few times. The chain joins TRBV24-1 to TRBJ1-2, with D unresolved. Trimming shortened V by 3 bases and J by 8 bases, and 12 bases separated the two germline ends. The CDR3 has 13 residues. Germline loops: CDR1 KGHDR, CDR2 SFDVKD. The DNA of the CDR3 is TGTGCCACCAGTGATCGAGGACGAGAGGGCTACACCTTC. Encoded protein: CATSDRGREGYTF.

This sequence joins TRBV27 and TRBJ2-7, with TRBD1 identical over 7 bases. The V gene's germline CDR1 is MNHEY and CDR2 SMNVEV (reference sequence). The CDR3 is 16 residues long. The V and J ends lost 10 bases and 6 bases, in that order; junction bases with no gene match: 21. CDR3 sequence reads: CATLKGPGQKMGEQYF. The CDR3 region has the DNA TGTGCCACCCTGAAGGGACCGGGACAGAAGATGGGCGAGCAGTACTTC.

The J gene is TRBJ2-7, the V gene TRBV28; a possible D gene is TRBD1 (5 bases). Germline CDR1 is MDHEN and CDR2 is SYDVKM. The CDR3 runs 15 residues. With 2 bases removed from V and 3 bases from J, the gap between germline ends came to 14 bases. CDR3 sequence reads: CASSLGAGLGYEQYF. The CDR3 DNA sequence: TGTGCCAGCAGTTTAGGGGCAGGGCTGGGCTACGAGCAGTACTTC.

The rearrangement joins TRBV15 to TRBJ2-5; 10 nucleotides agree with TRBD2. V trimming: 3 bases; J trimming: 4 bases; junction bases outside the gene matches: 5. Germline V gives CDR1 LNHNV, CDR2 YYDKDF (reference sequence). The CDR3 runs 15 residues. CDR3 DNA sequence: TGTGCCACCAGCAGCGGACTAGCGGCAGGAGAGACCCAGTACTTC. Residues: CATSSGLAAGETQYF.

V is TRBV6-1 and J is TRBJ2-5, with TRBD2 matching over 11 bases. The CDR3 has 14 residues. V trimming: 6 bases; J trimming: 5 bases; junction bases outside the gene matches: 5. Per the germline V gene, CDR1 is MNHNS and CDR2 is SASEGT. In nucleotides, the CDR3 is TGTGCCAGCAGCAGACTAGCGGGAACTGAGACCCAGTACTTC. Translation gives CASSRLAGTETQYF.

The chain carries TRBV11-2 and TRBJ2-7; D call uncertain. CDR3 length: 14 amino acids. Germline CDR1 SGHAT, CDR2 FQNNGV. V lost 4 bases to trimming and J lost 0 bases, with 10 bases between them. The CDR3 region is CASSSLTSSYEQYF. In nucleotides, the CDR3 is TGTGCCAGCAGCTCCTTGACAAGCTCCTACGAGCAGTACTTC.

The chain couples TRBV20-1 to TRBJ1-2; D remains ambiguous. The CDR3 is made up of 12 amino acids. V dropped 3 bases and J dropped 4 bases, with 9 bases sitting between them. In germline, CDR1 is DFQATT, CDR2 SNEGSKA (reference sequence). The CDR3 region is CSARRPFYGYTF. The CDR3 bases are TGCAGTGCTAGGCGGCCGTTCTATGGCTACACCTTC.

This clonotype was observed once. This chain links TRBV28 with TRBJ1-3; TRBD1 might be the D (5 bases). Per germline, CDR1 MDHEN and CDR2 SYDVKM. Trimming took 7 bases from V and 0 from J, leaving 13 bases between them. This CDR3 region has 15 residues. The CDR3 region is CASTRQPLSGNTIYF. CDR3 coding DNA: TGTGCCAGCACCAGACAGCCACTCTCTGGAAACACCATATATTTT.

The count of this clonotype is one. The rearrangement joins TRBV28 to TRBJ1-1; D may be TRBD1 (5 bases). The length of the CDR3 is 14 residues. Germline lookup yields CDR1 MDHEN and CDR2 SYDVKM. V shed 6 bases and J shed 5 bases, with 16 bases lying between them. The DNA for the CDR3 is TGTGCCAGCAGGCGACCGGGACTGCTAACTGAAGCTTTCTTT. This encodes CASRRPGLLTEAFF.